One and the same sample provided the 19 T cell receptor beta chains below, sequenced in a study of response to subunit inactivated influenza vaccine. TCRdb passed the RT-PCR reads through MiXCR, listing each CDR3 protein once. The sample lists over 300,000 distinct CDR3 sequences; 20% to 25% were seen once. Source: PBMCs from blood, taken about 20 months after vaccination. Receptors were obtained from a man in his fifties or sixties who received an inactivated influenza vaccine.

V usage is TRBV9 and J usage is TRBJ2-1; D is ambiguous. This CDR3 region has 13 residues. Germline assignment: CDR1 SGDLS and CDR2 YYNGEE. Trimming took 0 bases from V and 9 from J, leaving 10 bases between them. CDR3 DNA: TGTGCCAGCAGCGTAGATGCGATAGGTGAGCAGTTCTTC. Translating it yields CASSVDAIGEQFF.

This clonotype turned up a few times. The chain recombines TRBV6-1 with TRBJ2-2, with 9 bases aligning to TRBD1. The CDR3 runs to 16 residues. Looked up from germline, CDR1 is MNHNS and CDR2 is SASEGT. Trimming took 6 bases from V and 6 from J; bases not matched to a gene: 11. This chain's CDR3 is CASRPWGTGIAGELFF. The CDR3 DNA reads TGTGCCAGCAGACCCTGGGGGACAGGGATAGCCGGGGAGCTGTTTTTT.

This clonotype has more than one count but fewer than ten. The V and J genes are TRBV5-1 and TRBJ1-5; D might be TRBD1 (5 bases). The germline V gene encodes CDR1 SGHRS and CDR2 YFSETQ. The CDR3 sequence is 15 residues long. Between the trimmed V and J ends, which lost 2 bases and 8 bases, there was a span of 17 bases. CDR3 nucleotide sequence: TGCGCCAGCAGCTTTGGGGGGGGGAACTTGGAGCCCCAGCATTTT. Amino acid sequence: CASSFGGGNLEPQHF.

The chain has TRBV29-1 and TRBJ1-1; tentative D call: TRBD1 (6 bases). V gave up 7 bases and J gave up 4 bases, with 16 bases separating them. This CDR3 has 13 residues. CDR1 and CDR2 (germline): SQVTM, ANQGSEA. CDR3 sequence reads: CSARLTGITEAFF. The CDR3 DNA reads TGCAGCGCTCGCCTAACAGGGATCACTGAAGCTTTCTTT.

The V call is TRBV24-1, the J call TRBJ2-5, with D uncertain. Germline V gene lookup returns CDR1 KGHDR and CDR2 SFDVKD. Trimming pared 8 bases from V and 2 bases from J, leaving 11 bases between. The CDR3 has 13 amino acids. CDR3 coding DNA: TGTGCCACCATGGGGTCCCCACAAGAGACCCAGTACTTC. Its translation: CATMGSPQETQYF.

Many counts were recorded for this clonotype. CDR3 sequence: CASSRTGRLFF. CDR3 nucleotide sequence: TGTGCCAGCAGCCGGACAGGAAGGCTGTTTTTT. The rearrangement links TRBV3-1 to TRBJ1-4; 7 nucleotides line up with TRBD1. The CDR3 is 11 amino acids. The V segment lost 4 bases and the J segment 14 bases; nucleotides outside the gene matches: 4. Germline V gives CDR1 LGHDT, CDR2 YNNKEL (reference sequence).

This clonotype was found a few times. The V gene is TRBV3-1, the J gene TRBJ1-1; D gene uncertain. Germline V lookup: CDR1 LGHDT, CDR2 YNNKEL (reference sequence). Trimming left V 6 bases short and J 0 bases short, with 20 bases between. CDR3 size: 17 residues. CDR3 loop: CASSQTPRRTVNTEAFF. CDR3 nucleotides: TGTGCCAGCAGTCAAACCCCCCGGAGAACGGTGAACACTGAAGCTTTCTTT.

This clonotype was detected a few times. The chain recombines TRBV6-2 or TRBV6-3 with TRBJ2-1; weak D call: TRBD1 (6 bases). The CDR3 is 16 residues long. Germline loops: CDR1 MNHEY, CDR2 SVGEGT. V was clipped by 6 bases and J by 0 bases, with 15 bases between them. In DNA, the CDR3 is TGTGCCAGCAGGAGAAGACAGGAGAGCTCCTACAATGAGCAGTTCTTC. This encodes CASRRRQESSYNEQFF.

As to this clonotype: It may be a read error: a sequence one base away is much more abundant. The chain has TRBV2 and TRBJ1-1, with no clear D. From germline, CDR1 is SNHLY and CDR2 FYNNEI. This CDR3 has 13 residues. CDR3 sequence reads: CASRAQMNTVAFF. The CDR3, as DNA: TGTGCCAGCAGGGCCCAAATGAACACTGTAGCTTTCTTT.

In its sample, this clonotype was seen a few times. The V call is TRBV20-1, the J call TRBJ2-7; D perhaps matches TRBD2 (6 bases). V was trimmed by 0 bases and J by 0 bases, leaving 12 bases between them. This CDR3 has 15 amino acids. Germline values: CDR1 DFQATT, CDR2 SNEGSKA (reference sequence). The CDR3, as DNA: TGCAGTGCTAGAGACCTAGCGTTTAGCTCCTACGAGCAGTACTTC. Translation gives CSARDLAFSSYEQYF.

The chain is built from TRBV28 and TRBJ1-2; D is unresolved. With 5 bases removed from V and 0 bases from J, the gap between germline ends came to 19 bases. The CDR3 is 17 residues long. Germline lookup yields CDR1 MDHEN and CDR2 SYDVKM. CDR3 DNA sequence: TGTGCCAGCAGTCCTTCGCGGTGGAGCTTATCTAACTATGGCTACACCTTC. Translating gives CASSPSRWSLSNYGYTF.

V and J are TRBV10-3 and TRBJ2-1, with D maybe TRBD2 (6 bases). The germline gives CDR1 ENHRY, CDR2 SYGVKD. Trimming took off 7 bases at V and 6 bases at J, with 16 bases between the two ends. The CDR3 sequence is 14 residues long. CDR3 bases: TGTGCCATCACTCCGGGACTCCTCTCCAATGAGCAGTTCTTC. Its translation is CAITPGLLSNEQFF.

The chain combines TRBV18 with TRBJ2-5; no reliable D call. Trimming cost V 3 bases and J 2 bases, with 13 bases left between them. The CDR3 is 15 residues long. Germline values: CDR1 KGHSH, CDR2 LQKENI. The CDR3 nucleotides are TGTGCCAGCTCACCGTGGTCACGTTCACAAGAGACCCAGTACTTC. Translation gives CASSPWSRSQETQYF.

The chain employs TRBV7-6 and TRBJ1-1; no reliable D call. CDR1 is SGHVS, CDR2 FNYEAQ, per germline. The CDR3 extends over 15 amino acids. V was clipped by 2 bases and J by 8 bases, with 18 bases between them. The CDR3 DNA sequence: TGTGCCAGCAGCTTAAATGCGGGGAATAAAAAGGAAGCTTTCTTT. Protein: CASSLNAGNKKEAFF.

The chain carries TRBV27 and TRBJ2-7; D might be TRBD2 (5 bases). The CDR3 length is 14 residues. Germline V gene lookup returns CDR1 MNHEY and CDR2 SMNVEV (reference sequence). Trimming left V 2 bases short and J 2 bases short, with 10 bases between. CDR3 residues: CASSLKGGPYEQYF. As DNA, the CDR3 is TGTGCCAGCAGTTTAAAAGGCGGGCCCTACGAGCAGTACTTC.

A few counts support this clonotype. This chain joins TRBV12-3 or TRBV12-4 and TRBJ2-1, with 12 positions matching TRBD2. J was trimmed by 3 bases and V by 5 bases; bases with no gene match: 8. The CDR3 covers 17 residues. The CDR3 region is CASSRLLAGGLYNEQFF. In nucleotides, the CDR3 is TGTGCCAGCAGTCGGCTCCTAGCGGGGGGGCTCTACAATGAGCAGTTCTTC.

CDR3 DNA: TGTGCCAGCAGCCTCTCGGGGATTGGGGTCAATCAGCCCCAGCATTTT. Its translation is CASSLSGIGVNQPQHF. The chain recombines TRBV7-2 with TRBJ1-5; no clear D gene. Trimming took 5 bases from V and 3 from J, leaving 17 bases between them. Germline CDR1 and CDR2: SGHTA and FQGNSA. The CDR3 contains 16 residues. Variable domain in full (rest from reference TRBV7-2 and TRBJ1-5): GAGVSQSPSNKVTEKGKDVELRCDPISGHTALYWYRQSLGQGLEFLIYFQGNSAPDKSGLPSDRFSAERTGGSVSTLTIQRTQQEDSAVYLCASSLSGIGVNQPQHFGDGTRLSIL.

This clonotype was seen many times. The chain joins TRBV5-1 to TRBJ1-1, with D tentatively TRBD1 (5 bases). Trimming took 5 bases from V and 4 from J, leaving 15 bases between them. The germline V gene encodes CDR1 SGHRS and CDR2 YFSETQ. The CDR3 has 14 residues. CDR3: CASSPGRGTTEAFF. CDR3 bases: TGCGCCAGCAGTCCCGGAAGGGGTACCACTGAAGCTTTCTTT. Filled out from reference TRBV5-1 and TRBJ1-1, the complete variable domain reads KAGVTQTPRYLIKTRGQQVTLSCSPISGHRSVSWYQQTPGQGLQFLFEYFSETQRNKGNFPGRFSGRQFSNSRSEMNVSTLELGDSALYLCASSPGRGTTEAFFGQGTRLTVV.

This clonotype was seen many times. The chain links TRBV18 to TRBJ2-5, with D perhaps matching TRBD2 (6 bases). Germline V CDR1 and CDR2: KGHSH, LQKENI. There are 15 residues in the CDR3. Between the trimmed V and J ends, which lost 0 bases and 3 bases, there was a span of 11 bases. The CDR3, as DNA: TGTGCCAGCTCACCACCGGTCGCTAGCGAAGAGACCCAGTACTTC. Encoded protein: CASSPPVASEETQYF.